This T cell receptor (beta chain) was sequenced in a study of patients and donors after allogeneic stem cell transplantation (dated by TCRdb to 2018 to 2021). Libraries came from RT-PCR. The sequencer was a NextSeq 550. Using fastp trimming at Q25 and MiXCR clonotype assembly, TCRdb reanalyzed the public sequencing data and kept in-frame beta chains. Records with the same CDR3 protein are collapsed into one entry carrying the most frequent genes and DNA. A total of about 200,000 distinct CDR3 sequences appear in this sample, roughly two fifths of them only once. Approximately 30% of the sample comes from the top ten. In the case of this clonotype: No antigen is known for it. Base qualities are not provided; no much larger clone lies one nucleotide away.

CDR1 and CDR2 were assigned from the germline V gene as MGHDK and SYGVNS. Spanning cysteine to phenylalanine, the CDR3 consists of 15 amino acids. Of all the DNA, just the CDR3 is kept, 45 bases in frame from base 1. Trimming takes 5 bases off V and 7 bases off J; junction bases not matched to a gene: 13. The chain uses TRBV25-1 and TRBJ1-2, and TRBD1 aligns with 7 junction nucleotides. This TCR was recovered from a human donor who was either an allogeneic HSCT recipient or a stem cell or donor lymphocyte infusion donor (not recorded which). It is not recorded whose cells these are; they may come from a transplant donor. Specimen: blood, either unsorted or a sorted T cell fraction (not recorded which). DNA sequence: TGTGCCAGCAGTCCCCCCGACAGGGATCTACGTGGCTACACCTTC. It translates as CASSPPDRDLRGYTF.